The clone carrying this TCR beta chain has just one count. The V end lost 0 bases, the J end lost 4 bases, and 7 bases lay between the germline ends. CDR1 KGHSY and CDR2 FQNENV come from the germline V gene. The CDR3 has 14 amino acids. This specimen comes from a study of blood T cell repertoires in COVID-19. Across the study: Collection of acute and convalescent COVID-19 samples took place in the United States, Italy and Spain. The analysed material was cDNA or gDNA that came from T cells, B-cell-depleted T cells, or PBMCs.

In the authors' workflow: Reference gene primer amplification in the assay estimated nucleated cell counts. Here immunoSEQ multiplex PCR was the method, and the copy in TCRdb shows in-frame clones only, minus some. Clone size and V and J calls were adopted from that table, with D and trimming inferred from the DNA. Among over 150,000 clones, roughly nine tenths were seen once, and the ten largest hold approximately 0.59%. The chain employs TRBV16 and TRBJ1-5; maybe TRBD1 (5 bases). The material sequenced was peripheral blood. The source of this sequence is a man aged 50-59 years with acute or convalescent COVID-19. In DNA form, the CDR3 reads TGTGCCAGCAGCCAATCCGGGGGTAATCAGCCCCAGCATTTT. It specifies CASSQSGGNQPQHF.